This record covers a single TCR beta chain. This clonotype showed up many times. This clone's antigen is unknown. Nothing much larger sits one base from this clone, and base qualities are not available. Library construction relied on 5' RACE. TCRdb shows the sequencer as Illumina MiSeq. The raw public data were reprocessed by TCRdb itself: fastp quality trimming at Q25, MiXCR clonotype calling, in-frame beta chains only. Entries that share a CDR3 protein sequence are merged under the most common genes and DNA. Recorded for this sample are about 82,000 distinct CDR3 sequences; about 5% of them occurred a single time. The biggest ten clones account for 7.5% to 9.5% of the sample. The sample originates from a study of T cells of healthy individuals (dated by TCRdb to the late 2010s). In the germline V gene, CDR1 corresponds to SGHAT and CDR2 to FQNNGV. V was cut back by 1 base and J by 3 bases, leaving a gap of 7 bases between them. The CDR3 contains 14 residues, cysteine and phenylalanine counted. Of all the DNA, just the CDR3 is kept, 42 bases in frame from base 1.

The receptor comes from a female donor in good health. The chain joins TRBV11-2 to TRBJ2-1, with the identity of the D gene unclear. In nucleotide form, the sequence is TGTGCCAGCAGCTTAGCGGGTATCTACAATGAGCAGTTCTTC. Its protein product is CASSLAGIYNEQFF.